The T cell receptor beta chain under discussion was sequenced for a study of Graves' ophthalmopathy and Graves' hyperthyroidism. Study-wide results and limits: In separating ophthalmopathy from stable hyperthyroidism, a 13-signature model achieved roughly 89% sensitivity and nearly 84% specificity. Most clonotypes expanded in thyroid above 0.001 frequency were present in blood too.

Orbital computed tomography and thyroid ultrasound, along with TRAb, serum thyroxine and clinical symptoms, underpinned diagnosis. This clonotype has a count of ten or more. Its cognate antigen is unknown. Trimming took 7 bases from V and 5 from J, leaving 15 bases between them. CDR3 length: 14 amino acids. Germline loops: CDR1 MDHEN, CDR2 SYDVKM. Amplified TCR beta CDR3 regions were obtained using RNA transcripts as template. RT-PCR in the first round used HTBI primers; a second-round multiplex PCR followed. TCRdb reanalysed the multiplex PCR reads using MiXCR and keeps one entry per CDR3 protein. Among a few hundred thousand distinct CDR3 sequences listed, about 16% were seen once.

The sample consisted of peripheral blood. The receptor's source is a woman under 30 with stable Graves' hyperthyroidism. This chain joins TRBV28 and TRBJ1-5; no clear D. The CDR3, as DNA: TGTGCCAGCAACTTGGAGATAGAATATCAGCCCCAGCATTTT. Protein product: CASNLEIEYQPQHF.